Ten or more counts support the clone carrying this TCR beta chain. Antigen: not known. The data originate from a study of CD8 T cells in ankylosing spondylitis. Study-level results: For ankylosing spondylitis blood, a TCR beta motif of 8 or 9 highly homologous variants appeared characteristic.

Quantitative molecular-barcoded 5'-RACE generated the TCR beta libraries. TCRdb redid the calling of the 5' RACE reads with MiXCR, one entry per CDR3 protein. The table has a few hundred thousand distinct CDR3 sequences, less than 9.5% seen once. V was shortened by 1 base and J by 5 bases, with 12 bases between the two germline ends. The CDR3 has 15 residues. Germline V CDR1 and CDR2: SEHNR, FQNEAQ (reference sequence). V is TRBV7-9 and J is TRBJ2-1; D call uncertain. The TCR originated in a male donor with ankylosing spondylitis. Sequenced material: blood, either unsorted or a sorted T cell fraction (not recorded which). CDR3 region: CASSLGVELNNEQFF. The CDR3 nucleotides are TGTGCCAGCAGCTTAGGAGTTGAGTTAAACAATGAGCAGTTCTTC.